This T cell receptor beta chain was sequenced for a study of human T cells and chemical hapten exposure. Study-wide context: Application of 0.01% DPC to the upper back was done by patch test, with a reading at 6 days.

This clonotype was seen many times. TCRdb redid the calling of the RACE reads with MiXCR, one entry per CDR3 protein. Here the sample spans approximately 79,000 distinct CDR3 sequences, about a tenth being singletons. Time point meaning: patch test 1, 2 weeks after DPC sensitization. This sample's treatment: therapeutic diphenylcyclopropenone sensitization with weekly scalp DPC. The study enrolled 18 to 70-year-old alopecia patients suitable for DPC. The sample in question was whole blood, obtained in connection with sensitization to the hapten diphenylcyclopropenone (DPC). This clonotype was sampled from a woman aged 45-60 years with alopecia areata. Some clones in this sample may be carry-over from other donors' samples.

Here the CDR3 reads CASGPEARGTEAFF. CDR3 in DNA: TGTGCTAGTGGTCCAGAAGCTCGAGGCACTGAAGCTTTCTTT. V and J are TRBV12-5 and TRBJ1-1; no clear D. The germline V gene encodes CDR1 LGHNT and CDR2 FRNRAP. V dropped 5 bases and J dropped 4 bases, with 14 bases sitting between them. This CDR3 region has 14 residues. Full variable domain (outside the CDR3, taken from reference TRBV12-5 and TRBJ1-1): DARVTQTPRHKVTEMGQEVTMRCQPILGHNTVFWYRQTMMQGLELLAYFRNRAPLDDSGMPKDRFSAEMPDATLATLKIQPSEPRDSAVYFCASGPEARGTEAFFGQGTRLTVV.